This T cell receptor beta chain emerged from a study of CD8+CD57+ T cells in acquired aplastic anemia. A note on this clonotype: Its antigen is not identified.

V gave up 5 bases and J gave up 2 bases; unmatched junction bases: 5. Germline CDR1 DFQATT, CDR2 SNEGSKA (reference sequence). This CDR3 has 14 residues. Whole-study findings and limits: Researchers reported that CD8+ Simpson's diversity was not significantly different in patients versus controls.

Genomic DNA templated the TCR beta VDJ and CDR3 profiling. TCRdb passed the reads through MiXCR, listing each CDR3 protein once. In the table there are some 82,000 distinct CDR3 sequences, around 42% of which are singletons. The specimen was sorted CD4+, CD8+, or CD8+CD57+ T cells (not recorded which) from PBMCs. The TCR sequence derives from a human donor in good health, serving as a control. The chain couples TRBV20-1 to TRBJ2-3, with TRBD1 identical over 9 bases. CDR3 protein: CSAHRQGVTDTQYF. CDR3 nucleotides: TGCAGTGCTCATAGACAGGGGGTCACAGATACGCAGTATTTT.